This passage covers 7 T cell receptor beta chains from one sample sequenced in a study of shared clonotypes between healthy human individuals. Repertoires were generated with immunoSEQ multiplex PCR, while TCRdb's copy carries only in-frame clones and drops some. The sample carries fewer than 500,000 clones, 75% to 80% recorded once. Sequences were obtained from PBMCs. The receptor source for this set is a woman aged 40 to 50 in good health. Some clones in this sample may be carry-over from other donors' samples.

The chain joins TRBV28 to TRBJ1-2, with a weak D call TRBD1 (5 bases). The germline CDR1 and CDR2 sequences are MDHEN and SYDVKM. The CDR3 covers 14 residues. V lost 6 bases and J lost 6, with 17 bases in between. As DNA, the CDR3 is TGTGCCAGCAGCCCACCTCACACCAGGGATGGCTACACCTTC. Translation: CASSPPHTRDGYTF.

The rearrangement links TRBV6-6 to TRBJ1-2; D is unclear. The ends were cut back, 6 bases at V and 4 bases at J, with 18 bases in the middle. The V gene's germline CDR1 is MNHNY and CDR2 SVGAGI (reference sequence). The CDR3 covers 15 residues. CDR3 nucleotide sequence: TGTGCCAGCAGCAACTCGGGTCTTGGGCCCTATGGCTACACCTTC. It translates to CASSNSGLGPYGYTF.

V and J are TRBV6-5 and TRBJ2-2; no firm D call. The CDR3 totals 13 residues. The germline V and J ends were trimmed by 6 bases and 7 bases, with 12 bases remaining between them. Germline-derived CDR1 and CDR2 are MNHEY and SVGAGI. The CDR3, as DNA: TGTGCCAGCAGATCTACACTTAGCGGGGAGCTGTTTTTT. Translation: CASRSTLSGELFF.

The chain recombines TRBV5-6 with TRBJ2-3; 7 positions agree with TRBD2. The germline CDR1 and CDR2 sequences are SGHDT and YYEEEE. Trimming cost V 0 bases and J 0 bases; bases outside gene matches: 10. The CDR3 covers 18 residues. The CDR3 here is CASSLGGVLAASTDTQYF. CDR3 DNA sequence: TGTGCCAGCAGCTTGGGGGGCGTGCTAGCGGCTAGCACAGATACGCAGTATTTT.

This clone is a singleton in its sample. The J gene is TRBJ2-1, the V gene TRBV13; 7 nucleotides match TRBD2. This CDR3 region has 16 residues. Looked up from germline, CDR1 is PRHDT and CDR2 is FYEKMQ (reference sequence). Trimming cost V 4 bases and J 4 bases; bases outside gene matches: 10. The chain's CDR3 is CASSSPPSGSYNEQFF. The DNA of the CDR3 is TGTGCCAGCAGCTCCCCTCCTAGCGGAAGTTACAATGAGCAGTTCTTC.

The chain carries TRBV6-6 and TRBJ2-3; 12 bases fit TRBD2. Germline CDR1 and CDR2: MNHNY and SVGAGI (reference sequence). V shed 5 bases, J shed 4 bases, and the junction held 7 bases outside the gene matches. The CDR3 has 16 amino acids. The CDR3 protein is CASSKTSGSSPDTQYF. In DNA form, the CDR3 reads TGTGCCAGCAGTAAGACTAGCGGGAGTTCTCCAGATACGCAGTATTTT.

The rearrangement joins TRBV2 to TRBJ2-7; unclear D gene. CDR1 is SNHLY and CDR2 is FYNNEI in the germline V gene. CDR3 length equals 12 residues. Trimming stripped 6 bases from V and 2 bases from J, with 8 bases between. This CDR3 is CASRQDAYEQYF. CDR3 nucleotide sequence: TGTGCCAGCAGGCAGGATGCCTACGAGCAGTACTTC. The full variable domain, its missing parts supplied by reference TRBV2 and TRBJ2-7, is EPEVTQTPSHQVTQMGQEVILRCVPISNHLYFYWYRQILGQKVEFLVSFYNNEISEKSEIFDDQFSVERPDGSNFTLKIRSTKLEDSAMYFCASRQDAYEQYFGPGTRLTVT.